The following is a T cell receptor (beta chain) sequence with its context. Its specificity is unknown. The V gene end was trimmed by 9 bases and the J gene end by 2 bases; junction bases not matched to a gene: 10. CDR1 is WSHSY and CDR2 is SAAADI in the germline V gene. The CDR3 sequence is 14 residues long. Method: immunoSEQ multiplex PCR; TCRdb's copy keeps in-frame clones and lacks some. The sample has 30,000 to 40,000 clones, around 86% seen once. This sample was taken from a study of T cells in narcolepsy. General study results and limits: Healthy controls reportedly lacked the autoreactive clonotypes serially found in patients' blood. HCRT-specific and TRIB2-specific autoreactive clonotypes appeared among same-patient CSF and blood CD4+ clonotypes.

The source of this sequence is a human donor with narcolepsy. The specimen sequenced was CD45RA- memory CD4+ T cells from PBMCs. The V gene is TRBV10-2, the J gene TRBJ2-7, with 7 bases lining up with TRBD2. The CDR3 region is CARLRGTAAYEQYF. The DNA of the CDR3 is TGCGCCAGATTGCGGGGGACGGCCGCCTACGAGCAGTACTTC.